This T cell receptor (beta chain) comes out of a study of Ad26.COV2.S vaccination and SARS-CoV-2 variants. The treatment: some 19 received Ad26.COV2.S at low or high dose, single or two shots; several received placebo; per-sample allocation not given. Vaccine and placebo recipients were sampled on day 63 after the first injection. Using immunoSEQ multiplex PCR, the repertoire was profiled, and TCRdb retains in-frame clones only, with some absent. Here the sample spans 350,000 to 400,000 clones, about nine tenths being singletons. This clonotype originated in a person aged 18 to 65 who received the Ad26.COV2.S COVID-19 vaccine or a placebo. Source: peripheral blood, taken in a trial of Ad26.COV2.S vaccine versus placebo.

The CDR3 reads CASSLSRGTYNEQFF. CDR3 DNA sequence: TGTGCCAGCAGTTTATCTCGGGGGACCTACAATGAGCAGTTCTTC. The chain combines TRBV27 with TRBJ2-1; a possible D gene is TRBD2 (6 bases). The CDR3 spans 15 residues. CDR1 is MNHEY, CDR2 SMNVEV, per germline (reference sequence). Trimming took off 0 bases at V and 2 bases at J, with 8 bases between the two ends.